This TCR beta chain is from a study of T cell responses to AZD1222 COVID-19 vaccine. Study outcomes and limitations: Recipients of two AZD1222 doses showed rising Spike-specific TCR breadth and depth. None of the repertoires were sampled until the peak T cell response had passed. Spike was spanned by vaccine-associated CD4 TCRs, with dominance at 160-218 and 743-854. Unmutated variant regions are reportedly the target of nearly half of TCRs that are spike-specific.

The protocol was immunoSEQ multiplex PCR, while the TCRdb copy is restricted to in-frame clones and leaves out a portion. The sample shows approximately 190,000 clones, approximately 87% of them seen only once. CDR3 length: 13 amino acids. V lost 9 bases and J 2 bases, leaving 14 bases between the germline ends. Germline lookup yields CDR1 LNHDA and CDR2 SQIVND (reference sequence). Concerning this clone: Its antigen is unknown.

The specimen comprised peripheral blood, sampled on day 0 of MenACWY control vaccination. This clonotype was obtained from an adult in good health. The chain has TRBV19 and TRBJ2-7, with D perhaps TRBD1 (6 bases). This CDR3 reads CASRDIQAYEQYF. The DNA of the CDR3 is TGTGCCAGCCGGGACATACAAGCCTACGAGCAGTACTTC. Full variable domain (remainder filled in from reference TRBV19 and TRBJ2-7): DGGITQSPKYLFRKEGQNVTLSCEQNLNHDAMYWYRQDPGQGLRLIYYSQIVNDFQKGDIAEGYSVSREKKESFPLTVTSAQKNPTAFYLCASRDIQAYEQYFGPGTRLTVT.